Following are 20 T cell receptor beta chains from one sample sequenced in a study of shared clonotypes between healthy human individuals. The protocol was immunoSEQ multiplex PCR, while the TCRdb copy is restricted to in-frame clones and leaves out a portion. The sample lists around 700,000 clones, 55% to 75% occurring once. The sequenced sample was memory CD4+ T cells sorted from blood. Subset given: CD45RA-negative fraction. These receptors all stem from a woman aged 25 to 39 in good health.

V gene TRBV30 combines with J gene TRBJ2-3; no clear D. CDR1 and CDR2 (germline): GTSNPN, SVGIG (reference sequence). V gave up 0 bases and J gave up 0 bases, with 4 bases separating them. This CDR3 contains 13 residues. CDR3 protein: CAWSVSSTDTQYF. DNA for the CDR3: TGTGCCTGGAGTGTATCTAGCACAGATACGCAGTATTTT.

CDR3 in amino acids: CASGYQPQHF. The CDR3 nucleotides are TGTGCCAGCGGGTATCAGCCCCAGCATTTT. The gene calls are TRBV28 and TRBJ1-5; D remains unclear. Germline CDR1 MDHEN, CDR2 SYDVKM. Trimming removed 8 bases from V and 5 bases from J, with 4 bases in between. The CDR3 extends over 10 amino acids.

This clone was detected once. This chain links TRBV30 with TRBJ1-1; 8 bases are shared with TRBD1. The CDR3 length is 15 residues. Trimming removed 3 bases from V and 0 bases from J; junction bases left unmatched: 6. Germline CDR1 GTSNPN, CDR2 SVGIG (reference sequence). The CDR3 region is CAWRGDRRMNTEAFF. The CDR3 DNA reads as TGTGCCTGGAGGGGGGACAGGAGGATGAACACTGAAGCTTTCTTT. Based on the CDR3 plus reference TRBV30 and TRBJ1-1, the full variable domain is SQTIHQWPATLVQPVGSPLSLECTVEGTSNPNLYWYRQAAGRGLQLLFYSVGIGQISSEVPQNLSASRPQDRQFILSSKKLLLSDSGFYLCAWRGDRRMNTEAFFGQGTRLTVV.

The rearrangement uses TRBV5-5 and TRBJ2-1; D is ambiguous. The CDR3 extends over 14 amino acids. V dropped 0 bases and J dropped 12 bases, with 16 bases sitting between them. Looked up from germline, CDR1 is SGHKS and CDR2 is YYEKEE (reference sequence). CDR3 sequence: CASSLEGPSMVQFF. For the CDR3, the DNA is TGTGCCAGCAGCTTGGAAGGCCCCTCAATGGTGCAGTTCTTC.

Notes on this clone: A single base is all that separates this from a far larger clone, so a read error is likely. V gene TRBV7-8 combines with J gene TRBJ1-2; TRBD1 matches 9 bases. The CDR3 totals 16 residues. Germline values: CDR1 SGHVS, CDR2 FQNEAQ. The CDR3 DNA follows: TGTGCCAGCGTGAAGGACCGAGGACAGGGGAACTATGACTACACCTTC. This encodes CASVKDRGQGNYDYTF.

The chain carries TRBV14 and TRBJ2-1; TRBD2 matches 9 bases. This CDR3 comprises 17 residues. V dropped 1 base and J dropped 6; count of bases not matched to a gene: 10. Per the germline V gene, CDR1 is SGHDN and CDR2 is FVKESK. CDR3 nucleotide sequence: TGTGCCAGCAGCCAAGGAATCGCGGGAGGGCCTATCAATGAGCAGTTCTTC. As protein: CASSQGIAGGPINEQFF.

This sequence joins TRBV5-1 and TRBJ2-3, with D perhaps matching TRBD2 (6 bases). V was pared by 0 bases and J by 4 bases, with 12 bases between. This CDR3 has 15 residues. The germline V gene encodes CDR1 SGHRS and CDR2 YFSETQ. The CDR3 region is CASSLESGRPDTQYF. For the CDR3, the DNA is TGCGCCAGCAGCTTGGAGTCTGGGAGGCCAGATACGCAGTATTTT.

CDR3 residues: CASKVAGADEQYF. The CDR3 DNA follows: TGTGCCAGTAAAGTAGCGGGAGCGGACGAGCAGTACTTC. This chain links TRBV19 with TRBJ2-7; TRBD2 aligns across 9 bases. Trimming cost V 7 bases and J 5 bases; bases outside gene matches: 6. CDR1 is LNHDA, CDR2 SQIVND, per germline (reference sequence). CDR3 size: 13 residues.

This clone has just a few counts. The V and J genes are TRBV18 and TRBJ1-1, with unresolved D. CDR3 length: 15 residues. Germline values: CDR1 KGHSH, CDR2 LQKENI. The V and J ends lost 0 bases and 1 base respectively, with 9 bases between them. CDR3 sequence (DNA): TGTGCCAGCTCACCACCCCTCCAGGAGAACACTGAAGCTTTCTTT. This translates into CASSPPLQENTEAFF.

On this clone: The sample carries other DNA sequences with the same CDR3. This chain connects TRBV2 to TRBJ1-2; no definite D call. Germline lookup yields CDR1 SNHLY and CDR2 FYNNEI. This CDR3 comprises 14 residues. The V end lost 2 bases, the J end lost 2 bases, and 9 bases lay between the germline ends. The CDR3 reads CASSERGTNYGYTF. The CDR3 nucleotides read TGTGCCAGCAGTGAAAGAGGAACGAACTATGGCTACACCTTC.

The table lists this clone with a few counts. CDR3 nucleotide sequence: TGTGCCAGCAGCTTAGTCCCACAGGGCACATCCGAGCAGTACTTC. Translated, it gives CASSLVPQGTSEQYF. The chain joins TRBV13 to TRBJ2-7; D is possibly TRBD1 (6 bases). Looked up from germline, CDR1 is PRHDT and CDR2 is FYEKMQ (reference sequence). With 1 base removed from V and 6 bases from J, the gap between germline ends came to 16 bases. The CDR3 extends over 15 amino acids.

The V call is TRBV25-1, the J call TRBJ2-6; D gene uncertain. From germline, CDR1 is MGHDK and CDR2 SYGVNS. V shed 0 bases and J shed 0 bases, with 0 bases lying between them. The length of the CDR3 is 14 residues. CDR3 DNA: TGTGCCAGCAGTGAATACTCTGGGGCCAACGTCCTGACTTTC. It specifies CASSEYSGANVLTF.

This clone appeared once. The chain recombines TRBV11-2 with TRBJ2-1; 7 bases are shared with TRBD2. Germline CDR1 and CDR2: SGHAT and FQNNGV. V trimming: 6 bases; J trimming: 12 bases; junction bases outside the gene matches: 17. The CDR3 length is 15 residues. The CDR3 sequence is CASSGIGSPGGGQFF. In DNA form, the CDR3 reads TGTGCCAGCAGTGGAATCGGCTCGCCTGGGGGGGGGCAGTTCTTC. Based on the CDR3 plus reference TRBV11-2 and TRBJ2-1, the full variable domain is EAGVAQSPRYKIIEKRQSVAFWCNPISGHATLYWYQQILGQGPKLLIQFQNNGVVDDSQLPKDRFSAERLKGVDSTLKIQPAKLEDSAVYLCASSGIGSPGGGQFFGPGTRLTVL.

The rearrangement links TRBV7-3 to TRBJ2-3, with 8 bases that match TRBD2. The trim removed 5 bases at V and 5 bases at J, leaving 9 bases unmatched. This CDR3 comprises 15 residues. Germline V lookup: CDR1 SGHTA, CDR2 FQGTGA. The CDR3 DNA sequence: TGTGCCAGCAGCCCAGGAAGCGGGAGTATAGATACGCAGTATTTT. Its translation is CASSPGSGSIDTQYF.

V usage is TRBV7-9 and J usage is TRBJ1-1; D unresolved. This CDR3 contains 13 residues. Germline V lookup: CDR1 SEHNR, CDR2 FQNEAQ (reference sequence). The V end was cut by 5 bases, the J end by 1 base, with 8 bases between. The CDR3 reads CASSVSKNTEAFF. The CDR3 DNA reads TGTGCCAGCAGCGTCAGTAAGAACACTGAAGCTTTCTTT.

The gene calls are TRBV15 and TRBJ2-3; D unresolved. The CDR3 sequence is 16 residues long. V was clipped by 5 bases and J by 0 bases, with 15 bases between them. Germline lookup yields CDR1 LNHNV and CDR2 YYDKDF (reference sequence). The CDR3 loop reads CATSAGGRLSTDTQYF. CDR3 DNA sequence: TGTGCCACCAGCGCCGGCGGACGGCTCAGCACAGATACGCAGTATTTT.

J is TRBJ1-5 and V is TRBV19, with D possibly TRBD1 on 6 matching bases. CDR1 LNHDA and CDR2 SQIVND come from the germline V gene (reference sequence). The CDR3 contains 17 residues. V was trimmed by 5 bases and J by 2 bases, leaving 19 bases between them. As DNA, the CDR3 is TGTGCCAGTAGTCGACCCTCACAGGGTACCGGCAATCAGCCCCAGCATTTT. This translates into CASSRPSQGTGNQPQHF.

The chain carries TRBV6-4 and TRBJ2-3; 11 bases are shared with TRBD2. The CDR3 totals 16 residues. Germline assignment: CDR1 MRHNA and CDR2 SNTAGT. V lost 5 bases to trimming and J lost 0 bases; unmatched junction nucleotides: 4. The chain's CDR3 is CASSPTSGGSTDTQYF. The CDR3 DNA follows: TGTGCCAGCAGTCCTACTAGCGGGGGAAGCACAGATACGCAGTATTTT.

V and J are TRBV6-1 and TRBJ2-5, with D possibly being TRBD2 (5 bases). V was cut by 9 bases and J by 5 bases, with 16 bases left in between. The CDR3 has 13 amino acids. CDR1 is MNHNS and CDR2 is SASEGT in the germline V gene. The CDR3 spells CASAGHRLETQYF. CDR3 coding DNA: TGTGCCAGTGCGGGCCACCGGCTGGAGACCCAGTACTTC.

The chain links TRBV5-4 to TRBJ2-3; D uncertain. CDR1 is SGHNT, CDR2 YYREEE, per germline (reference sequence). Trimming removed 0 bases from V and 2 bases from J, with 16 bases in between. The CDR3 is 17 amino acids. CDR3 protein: CASSLDQDQTNTDTQYF. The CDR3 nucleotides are TGTGCCAGCAGCTTGGACCAGGACCAAACGAACACAGATACGCAGTATTTT.